This T cell receptor (beta chain) came from a study of blood T cell repertoires in COVID-19. Study information: Spain, Italy and the United States supplied samples that represented acute and convalescent COVID-19. The cDNA or gDNA used as material had been derived from T cells, B-cell-depleted T cells, or PBMCs.

The germline CDR1 and CDR2 sequences are LGHDT and YNNKEL (reference sequence). V was clipped by 8 bases and J by 7 bases, with 15 bases between them. This CDR3 spans 12 amino acids. Enrollees, roughly 18 to 90 years old, lived in 24 US areas. Per the study methods: Counts of nucleated cells, estimated from reference gene primer amplification, were obtained. Here immunoSEQ multiplex PCR was the method, and the copy in TCRdb shows in-frame clones only, minus some. The DNA gave D and trimming, while V, J and clone size come from that table. The table lists a few hundred thousand clones, about 85% of them singletons.

The sequenced sample was PBMCs or T cells enriched from blood (not recorded which). The origin of this receptor is a woman aged 45-60 years who had recovered from COVID-19. The chain links TRBV3-1 (or the pseudogene TRBV3-2) to TRBJ2-7, with D uncertain. The CDR3 region is CASLWVTCEQYF. CDR3 nucleotides: TGTGCCAGCCTATGGGTGACTTGTGAGCAGTACTTC.